The 21 T cell receptor beta chains below all came from one sample that was sequenced in a study of shared clonotypes between healthy human individuals. Sequencing was performed with immunoSEQ multiplex PCR; in TCRdb, only in-frame clones are kept and a portion is missing. The data contain fewer than 700,000 clones, around 78% of them singletons. Sequenced: PBMCs. These receptors originate from a woman in her 40s in good health. Some clones in this sample may be carry-over from other donors' samples.

V usage is TRBV28 and J usage is TRBJ2-7; D is possibly TRBD2 (6 bases). V was cut by 3 bases and J by 4 bases, with 19 bases left in between. This CDR3 has 16 amino acids. Germline CDR1 reads MDHEN; CDR2 reads SYDVKM. This chain's CDR3 is CASSFPRAGLLYEQYF. DNA for the CDR3: TGTGCCAGCAGTTTCCCCCGAGCGGGCCTACTATACGAGCAGTACTTC.

The rearrangement joins TRBV6-6 to TRBJ1-1; 7 nucleotides line up with TRBD1. CDR1 and CDR2 (germline): MNHNY, SVGAGI (reference sequence). The CDR3 runs to 14 residues. J lost 5 bases, V lost 5 bases, and 8 bases had no gene match. CDR3 loop: CASSQGVQWTEAFF. In nucleotides, the CDR3 is TGTGCCAGCAGTCAGGGGGTACAATGGACTGAAGCTTTCTTT.

J is TRBJ2-7 and V is TRBV6-1, with TRBD2 identical over 7 bases. Germline CDR1 MNHNS, CDR2 SASEGT. J was trimmed by 1 base and V by 5 bases; bases with no gene match: 8. CDR3 length: 15 residues. This CDR3 reads CASSPRERGSYEQYF. CDR3 bases: TGTGCCAGCAGTCCACGGGAGCGGGGATCCTACGAGCAGTACTTC.

This chain connects TRBV4-1 to TRBJ2-7, with 7 positions matching TRBD1. Per the germline V gene, CDR1 is MGHRA and CDR2 is YSYEKL. The CDR3 runs 14 residues. The junction had 6 bases not matched to a gene; V was cut back by 5 bases and J by 2 bases. As DNA, the CDR3 is TGCGCCAGCAGCACCCCGACAGGGACCTACGAGCAGTACTTC. This sequence encodes CASSTPTGTYEQYF.

A note on this clone: It differs at one base from a far larger clone, so likely a read error. Here the CDR3 omits its conserved ending phenylalanine or tryptophan, so a read error is the likely source. In the same sample, other DNA sequences code for this CDR3. This chain uses TRBV7-8 with TRBJ2-7; no clear D. The CDR3 consists of 15 residues. V was clipped by 6 bases and J by 2 bases, with 17 bases between them. Germline CDR1 reads SGHVS; CDR2 reads FQNEAQ. Written as DNA, the CDR3 is TGTGCCAGCAGTTTCCTCCGCTACTCACCCTACGAGCAGTACTCC. Its protein product is CASSFLRYSPYEQYS.

DNA of the CDR3: TGTGCCAGCAGCTTAGATGGGGGTATGAACACTGAAGCTTTCTTT. Its translation is CASSLDGGMNTEAFF. V and J are TRBV11-2 and TRBJ1-1, with D possibly matching TRBD1 (5 bases). Trimming stripped 0 bases from V and 0 bases from J, with 8 bases between. The CDR3 sequence is 15 residues long. Germline V gene sequence: CDR1 SGHAT, CDR2 FQNNGV.

The genes are TRBV18 and TRBJ2-2; D may be TRBD1 or TRBD2 (5 bases each). Germline CDR1 reads KGHSH; CDR2 reads LQKENI. The CDR3 sequence is 12 residues long. The V gene lost 5 bases and the J gene lost 11 bases, with 12 bases spanning the gap. Written as DNA, the CDR3 is TGTGCCAGCTCATCGACAGAGGGTGAGCTGTTTTTT. It yields the protein CASSSTEGELFF.

The chain uses TRBV14 and TRBJ1-2; D unresolved. V lost 4 bases to trimming and J lost 4 bases, with 13 bases between them. CDR3 length: 14 residues. CDR1 is SGHDN and CDR2 is FVKESK in the germline V gene. In nucleotides, the CDR3 is TGTGCCAGCAGCCTAGACCGGGGTGGCTATGGCTACACCTTC. Translation: CASSLDRGGYGYTF.

The V and J genes are TRBV28 and TRBJ2-6; possibly TRBD1 for D (6 bases). Trimming shortened V by 4 bases and J by 0 bases, and 16 bases separated the two germline ends. From germline, CDR1 is MDHEN and CDR2 SYDVKM. The CDR3 is made up of 18 amino acids. The DNA of the CDR3 is TGTGCCAGCAGTTCCCGGACAGCAGAGAGCTCTGGGGCCAACGTCCTGACTTTC. Translated: CASSSRTAESSGANVLTF.

The chain carries TRBV27 and TRBJ2-2, with TRBD2 matching over 16 bases. This CDR3 is built from 21 residues. J gave up 4 bases and V 0 bases, and 11 bases lay outside the gene matches. Looked up from germline, CDR1 is MNHEY and CDR2 is SMNVEV (reference sequence). For the CDR3, the DNA is TGTGCCAGCAGTTTATCACCACCGGGACTAGCGGGAGGGCCCATCACCGGGGAGCTGTTTTTT. Amino acids: CASSLSPPGLAGGPITGELFF.

Here the CDR3 reads CASSGTSGSREQYF. The CDR3 DNA follows: TGCGCCAGCAGCGGGACTAGCGGGAGTCGAGAGCAGTACTTC. V and J are TRBV5-1 and TRBJ2-5; 14 positions match TRBD2. This CDR3 region has 14 residues. Germline loops: CDR1 SGHRS, CDR2 YFSETQ. V lost 4 bases to trimming and J lost 11 bases; unmatched junction nucleotides: 7.

This rearrangement joins TRBV9 to TRBJ2-1, with 8 bases identical to TRBD2. Germline lookup yields CDR1 SGDLS and CDR2 YYNGEE. The CDR3 sequence is 13 residues long. J gave up 9 bases and V 2 bases, and 4 bases lay outside the gene matches. The chain's CDR3 is CASSVLSGSEQFF. The CDR3 nucleotides read TGTGCCAGCAGCGTTCTCAGCGGGAGTGAGCAGTTCTTC. Based on the CDR3 plus reference TRBV9 and TRBJ2-1, the full variable domain is DSGVTQTPKHLITATGQRVTLRCSPRSGDLSVYWYQQSLDQGLQFLIQYYNGEERAKGNILERFSAQQFPDLHSELNLSSLELGDSALYFCASSVLSGSEQFFGPGTRLTVL.

The CDR3 nucleotides read TGCGCCAGCAGCCAGGGACAGGCTGGGTATGGCTACACCTTC. Its translation is CASSQGQAGYGYTF. The rearrangement uses TRBV4-1 and TRBJ1-2, with TRBD1 matching over 8 bases. The CDR3 length is 14 residues. V was pared by 3 bases and J by 5 bases, with 5 bases of the junction left unmatched. The germline V gene has CDR1 MGHRA and CDR2 YSYEKL.

The gene calls are TRBV5-5 and TRBJ2-5, with 9 bases fitting TRBD1. The CDR3 spans 14 residues. J lost 5 bases, V lost 1 base, and 3 bases had no gene match. CDR1 SGHKS and CDR2 YYEKEE come from the germline V gene (reference sequence). The CDR3 DNA reads TGTGCCAGCAGCTTGATCGGGACAGGGGAGACCCAGTACTTC. The encoded protein is CASSLIGTGETQYF.

The rearrangement links TRBV6-5 to TRBJ2-3; 8 bases fit TRBD2. The CDR3 consists of 14 residues. The V segment lost 2 bases and the J segment 3 bases; nucleotides outside the gene matches: 1. CDR1 is MNHEY, CDR2 SVGAGI, per germline. The CDR3 sequence: CASSYSGRTDTQYF. CDR3 nucleotide sequence: TGTGCCAGCAGTTACAGCGGGAGAACAGATACGCAGTATTTT.

This chain joins TRBV5-1 and TRBJ2-5, with D possibly TRBD2 on 6 matching bases. V shed 6 bases and J shed 1 base, with 10 bases lying between them. The CDR3 sequence is 13 residues long. The germline gives CDR1 SGHRS, CDR2 YFSETQ. The CDR3 nucleotides read TGCGCCAGCAATTCGGGGGTCCAAGAGACCCAGTACTTC. Amino acids: CASNSGVQETQYF.

Remarks on this clone: At one end the junction does not follow the germline gene, possibly because of a read error. The rearrangement links TRBV5-1 to TRBJ1-2; 7 nucleotides agree with TRBD1. The CDR3 consists of 14 residues. In germline, CDR1 is SGHRS, CDR2 YFSETQ. In DNA, the CDR3 is TGCGCCAGCAGCACGGACAGGCCTGGAGAGGGGACCCTCTTC. It translates to CASSTDRPGEGTLF.

The J gene is TRBJ2-5, the V gene TRBV7-3; 15 bases agree with TRBD2. The junction had 16 bases not matched to a gene; V was cut back by 6 bases and J by 2 bases. This CDR3 has 20 residues. Germline loops: CDR1 SGHTA, CDR2 FQGTGA. The CDR3 protein is CASSPGLAGGGTGKQETQYF. The CDR3 DNA sequence: TGTGCCAGCAGTCCGGGACTAGCGGGAGGAGGTACCGGGAAACAAGAGACCCAGTACTTC.

V usage is TRBV10-1 and J usage is TRBJ2-1, with D maybe TRBD1 (6 bases). The germline V and J ends were trimmed by 7 bases and 0 bases, with 13 bases remaining between them. Germline V gene lookup returns CDR1 WNHNN and CDR2 SYGVQD (reference sequence). The CDR3 is 15 residues long. CDR3 DNA: TGCGCCAGCAAACATACAGGGAGCTCCTACAATGAGCAGTTCTTC. Translation: CASKHTGSSYNEQFF.

In this sample, this clone turned up once. The V gene is TRBV9, the J gene TRBJ2-3; 7 positions match TRBD2. The trim removed 2 bases at V and 0 bases at J, leaving 3 bases unmatched. Germline values: CDR1 SGDLS, CDR2 YYNGEE. This CDR3 has 15 amino acids. The CDR3 loop reads CASSVGGRSTDTQYF. In DNA, the CDR3 is TGTGCCAGCAGCGTTGGCGGGAGAAGCACAGATACGCAGTATTTT.

In DNA form, the CDR3 reads TGTGCCAGCTCCCAAGCCCTGGGAGGGGATACGCAGTATTTT. Protein product: CASSQALGGDTQYF. V is TRBV18 and J is TRBJ2-3, with 7 bases matching TRBD2. The CDR3 contains 14 residues. The ends lost 6 bases at V and 6 bases at J; junction bases unmatched: 9. Germline V lookup: CDR1 KGHSH, CDR2 LQKENI.